Following are 3 T cell receptor beta chains from one sample sequenced in a study of radiation and T cells in renal cell carcinoma. Time point denoted: baseline pretreatment blood. Stated treatment: 15 Gy SBRT to primary tumor, nephrectomy 4 weeks later. Data came from immunoSEQ multiplex PCR; TCRdb stores just in-frame clones and leaves some out. Of some 110,000 clones listed, roughly 85% were seen once; the top ten hold approximately 3%. The starting material was blood, obtained from a patient whose treatment included radiotherapy and nephrectomy. The receptors stem from an older woman with renal cell carcinoma.

There are a few counts of this clone. The gene calls are TRBV19 and TRBJ1-2; maybe TRBD1 (6 bases). CDR3 length equals 12 residues. CDR1 is LNHDA, CDR2 SQIVND, per germline (reference sequence). The germline V and J ends were trimmed by 7 bases and 8 bases, with 14 bases remaining between them. This CDR3 is CASMTGLVGYTF. The CDR3 DNA is TGTGCCAGTATGACAGGTCTGGTGGGCTACACCTTC.

The chain joins TRBV6-5 to TRBJ1-5, with a weak D call TRBD1 (5 bases). Germline CDR1 reads MNHEY; CDR2 reads SVGAGI. The CDR3 extends over 13 amino acids. V was clipped by 5 bases and J by 3 bases, with 8 bases between them. The CDR3 bases are TGTGCCAGCAGTGACAGATTCAATCAGCCCCAGCATTTT. Translation: CASSDRFNQPQHF.

This clone was seen only a few times. The rearrangement joins TRBV28 to TRBJ1-2, with 9 positions matching TRBD1. V trimming: 7 bases; J trimming: 5 bases; junction bases outside the gene matches: 8. The CDR3 sequence is 14 residues long. The V gene's germline CDR1 is MDHEN and CDR2 SYDVKM. The CDR3: CASTRGQGPYGYTF. The CDR3 DNA reads TGTGCCAGCACCCGAGGACAGGGGCCATATGGCTACACCTTC.